This is a list of T cell receptor beta chains from one sample in a study of blood T cell repertoires in COVID-19. Libraries were prepared by immunoSEQ multiplex PCR; TCRdb keeps only in-frame clonotypes and omits some of them. The data hold over 200,000 clones, with 87% observed a single time. Sequenced material: peripheral blood. The receptors were gathered from a woman younger than 35 who had recovered from COVID-19. The CDR3 runs from the conserved cysteine through the conserved F or W. D genes are given only for firm matches. Rows give clone size only sometimes, using once, few, many, or a class for an expanded clone.

D gene: TRBD1
clone size: NA
J gene: TRBJ2-7
V gene: TRBV29-1
CDR3 DNA: TGCAGCGTCGACAGGGGGCCTTACGAGCAGTACTTC
CDR3 protein: CSVDRGPYEQYF

D gene: NA
clone size: NA
J gene: TRBJ2-1
V gene: TRBV11-3
CDR3 DNA: TGTGCCAGCAGCGATGGGACTTTTCCCTACAATGAGCAGTTCTTC
CDR3 protein: CASSDGTFPYNEQFF

D gene: NA
clone size: NA
J gene: TRBJ2-3
V gene: TRBV4-1
CDR3 DNA: TGCGCCAGCAGCCAAGACCCCCTACAGTCCTCCACCACAGATACGCAGTATTTT
CDR3 protein: CASSQDPLQSSTTDTQYF

D gene: TRBD2
clone size: few
J gene: TRBJ2-2
V gene: TRBV19
CDR3 DNA: TGTGCCAGCGGAGGACTAGCGGGGACCGGGGAGCTGTTTTTT
CDR3 protein: CASGGLAGTGELFF

D gene: NA
clone size: NA
J gene: TRBJ1-5
V gene: TRBV2
CDR3 DNA: TGTGCCAGCAGTGAATCGGGGAAGGTGAATCAGCCCCAGCATTTT
CDR3 protein: CASSESGKVNQPQHF

D gene: TRBD2
clone size: NA
J gene: TRBJ2-1
V gene: TRBV11-2
CDR3 DNA: TGTGCCAGCAGCTCCTACCAACTAGCGGGAGGGCACAATGAGCAGTTCTTC
CDR3 protein: CASSSYQLAGGHNEQFF

D gene: NA
clone size: NA
J gene: TRBJ2-6
V gene: TRBV29-1
CDR3 DNA: TGCAGCGTTGAAGGGACAGTTAGCTCTGGGGCCAACGTCCTGACTTTC
CDR3 protein: CSVEGTVSSGANVLTF

D gene: TRBD2
clone size: NA
J gene: TRBJ2-1
V gene: TRBV27
CDR3 DNA: TGTGCCAGCAGTTTAACGGCGGGAGAACTCGATGAGCAGTTCTTC
CDR3 protein: CASSLTAGELDEQFF

D gene: NA
clone size: NA
J gene: TRBJ2-5
V gene: TRBV7-8
CDR3 DNA: TGTGCCAGCAGCTTAAGCACCCAAGAGACCCAGTACTTC
CDR3 protein: CASSLSTQETQYF

D gene: NA
clone size: NA
J gene: TRBJ1-1
V gene: TRBV19
CDR3 DNA: TGTGCCAGTAGTTCGCAGGTAGTAGCTTTCTTT
CDR3 protein: CASSSQVVAFF

D gene: TRBD1
clone size: NA
J gene: TRBJ1-5
V gene: TRBV19
CDR3 DNA: TGTGCCAGTGGACAGGGGGCAGGGGTTTTTCAGCCCCAGCATTTT
CDR3 protein: CASGQGAGVFQPQHF

D gene: TRBD1
clone size: NA
J gene: TRBJ1-2
V gene: TRBV7-9
CDR3 DNA: TGTGCCAGCAGCTTAACCATGGAGGGGGCGCTCGGCTACACCTTC
CDR3 protein: CASSLTMEGALGYTF

D gene: TRBD2
clone size: few
J gene: TRBJ2-1
V gene: TRBV20-1
CDR3 DNA: TGCAGTGCTAGGCACCAGCGGGATGAGTTCTTC
CDR3 protein: CSARHQRDEFF

D gene: TRBD1
clone size: NA
J gene: TRBJ1-5
V gene: TRBV4-3
CDR3 DNA: TGCGCCAGCAGCCAAGATGTCCCTTTTGGCCCTGAACAGGGGAATCAGCCCCAGCATTTT
CDR3 protein: CASSQDVPFGPEQGNQPQHF